The present TCR beta chain was sequenced within a study of OX40 agonist ivuxolimab in advanced cancers. At the level of the study: The patients received agonistic anti-OX40 (CD134) antibody ivuxolimab.

Produced via immunoSEQ multiplex PCR; TCRdb's table is partial and in-frame only. The sample records about 79,000 clones, more than 85% being singletons. Notes on this clone: Its target is unknown.

The CDR3 consists of 16 residues. Trimming took 3 bases from V and 0 from J; bases not matched to a gene: 5. Germline V lookup: CDR1 SNHLY, CDR2 FYNNEI. Study-wide results and caveats: Expansion of clones was among the lowest in partial responders at 0.1-3.0 mg/kg. Doses of 0.1 to 3.0 mg/kg were accompanied by clonal expansion of CD4+ and CD8+ blood T cells by week 6.

Patients were excluded for autoimmune disease history or systemic immunosuppression. The chain is built from TRBV2 and TRBJ1-3, with 7 bases fitting TRBD1. This material consisted of CD4+ or CD8+ T cells sorted from blood, taken in a trial of the OX40 agonist ivuxolimab. The TCR comes from an adult with an advanced solid tumor such as melanoma, head and neck, liver or kidney cancer. This CDR3 reads CASSERTGPSGNTIYF. The CDR3 bases are TGTGCCAGCAGTGAGCGGACAGGACCCTCTGGAAACACCATATATTTT.